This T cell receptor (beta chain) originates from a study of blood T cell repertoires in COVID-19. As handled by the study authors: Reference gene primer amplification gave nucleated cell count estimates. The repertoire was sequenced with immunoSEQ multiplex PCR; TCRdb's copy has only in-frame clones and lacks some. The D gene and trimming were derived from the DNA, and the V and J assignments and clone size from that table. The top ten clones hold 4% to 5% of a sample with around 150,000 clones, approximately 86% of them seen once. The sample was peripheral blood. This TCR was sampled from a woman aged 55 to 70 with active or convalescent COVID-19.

The CDR3 region is CASSLGTSDYNEQFF. CDR3 in DNA: TGTGCCAGCAGCTTAGGGACTAGCGACTACAATGAGCAGTTCTTC. The rearrangement uses TRBV7-2 and TRBJ2-1, with 9 bases identical to TRBD2. The CDR3 loop spans 15 amino acids. CDR1 SGHTA and CDR2 FQGNSA come from the germline V gene. Unmatched junction bases numbered 1, after V lost 1 base and J lost 3 bases.